These 5 T cell receptor beta chains came from one sample sequenced in a study of a mutant IDH1 vaccine in newly diagnosed glioma. Time point reported: baseline, week 1 (first vaccination visit). Stated treatment: pre-vaccination baseline after standard-of-care therapy. Assay used: immunoSEQ multiplex PCR; TCRdb lists only in-frame clones, some missing. The sample lists over 75,000 clones, 80% to 90% occurring once. The specimen comprised PBMCs, sampled from a glioma patient treated with radiotherapy, temozolomide or both. The receptors were gathered from a woman aged 45-65 years with glioma.

In DNA, the CDR3 is TGTGCCAGTAGTTCAAGACAGGGGAGGTACGAGCAGTACTTC. This translates into CASSSRQGRYEQYF. The chain couples TRBV19 to TRBJ2-7; TRBD1 matches at 8 bases. Per germline, CDR1 LNHDA and CDR2 SQIVND (reference sequence). CDR3 length: 14 amino acids. Trimming cost V 5 bases and J 4 bases; bases outside gene matches: 7.

The rearrangement links TRBV18 to TRBJ2-1; tentatively, D is TRBD1 or TRBD2 (5 bases each). Germline CDR1 and CDR2: KGHSH and LQKENI. Trimming removed 3 bases at V and 6 bases at J, with 15 bases between. The CDR3 runs to 15 residues. The CDR3 nucleotides are TGTGCCAGCTCACCCGGGACGGGGACCCTCAATGAGCAGTTCTTC. Protein product: CASSPGTGTLNEQFF.

The rearrangement uses TRBV19 and TRBJ2-6; possibly TRBD2 for D (5 bases). The V end lost 7 bases, the J end lost 3 bases, and 13 bases lay between the germline ends. The germline V gene encodes CDR1 LNHDA and CDR2 SQIVND (reference sequence). CDR3 length equals 15 residues. Here the CDR3 DNA reads TGTGCCAGTACCAGCCTAGCTAGTGGGGCCAACGTCCTGACTTTC. This codes for CASTSLASGANVLTF.

This clone has just one count. The V call is TRBV6-5, the J call TRBJ1-6; a weak D match, TRBD1 (6 bases). Trimming left V 6 bases short and J 10 bases short, with 16 bases between. The CDR3 runs 14 residues. Germline CDR1 is MNHEY and CDR2 is SVGAGI. CDR3 coding DNA: TGTGCCAGCAGCTCGGACAGCCGTTTATCACCCCTCCACTTT. Amino acids: CASSSDSRLSPLHF.

The chain recombines TRBV27 with TRBJ2-6, with 12 bases identical to TRBD2. The CDR3 consists of 18 residues. CDR1 is MNHEY and CDR2 is SMNVEV in the germline V gene (reference sequence). V dropped 5 bases and J dropped 0; count of bases not matched to a gene: 5. The CDR3 bases are TGTGCCAGCAGTCCTAGCGGGAGGGTCCCCTCTGGGGCCAACGTCCTGACTTTC. This encodes CASSPSGRVPSGANVLTF.